This T cell receptor (beta chain) was captured by sequencing in a study of T cell repertoires in ileal Crohn's disease. This CDR3 is 13 amino acids long. Trimming took 9 bases from V and 7 from J; bases not matched to a gene: 8. In germline, CDR1 is MNHEY, CDR2 SMNVEV (reference sequence). Study-wide results and caveats: Compared with CD4 T cells, sorted CD8 cells carried more expanded clones. Postoperative endoscopy occurred within one year, median 6.9 months.

For this clone: Its cognate antigen is unknown.

Profiling relied on immunoSEQ multiplex PCR, and the TCRdb table lists in-frame clones only, not all of them. This table has about 10,000 clones, around 73% appearing once. Time point described: neoterminal ileum biopsy at postoperative endoscopy, about 6 months after surgery. Sample: ileal tissue. J is TRBJ2-7 and V is TRBV27; 11 nucleotides align to TRBD1. The receptor was isolated from an adult with Crohn's disease. Written as DNA, the CDR3 is TGTGCCAGTTGGACAGGGGGCGCGAGGGAGCAGTACTTC. This sequence encodes CASWTGGAREQYF.